This T cell receptor beta chain came from a study of blood T cell repertoires in COVID-19. Background on the study: Acute and convalescent COVID-19 samples came from the United States, Italy and Spain. T cells, B-cell-depleted T cells, or PBMCs provided the cDNA or gDNA that served as material.

Original data processing: The authors estimated nucleated cell counts from reference gene primer amplification. Method: immunoSEQ multiplex PCR; TCRdb's copy keeps in-frame clones and lacks some. That table gives V, J and clone size, and the DNA gave D and trimming. Seen here are approximately 16,000 clones, more than 85% observed once, and the top ten hold roughly 14%. The receptor comes from a human donor in a cohort sampled during active COVID-19. The sequenced sample was peripheral blood.

The CDR3 loop is CASSISGLADNEQFF. CDR3 coding DNA: TGTGCCAGCAGCATATCGGGACTAGCGGACAATGAGCAGTTCTTC. This sequence joins TRBV7-2 and TRBJ2-1, with 11 bases lining up with TRBD2. In germline, CDR1 is SGHTA, CDR2 FQGNSA. This CDR3 is 15 amino acids long. The ends lost 5 bases at V and 5 bases at J; junction bases unmatched: 5.